The 4 T cell receptor beta chains below come from one sample, sequenced in a study of siplizumab effects on memory and regulatory T cells. Here immunoSEQ multiplex PCR was the method, and the copy in TCRdb shows in-frame clones only, minus some. Here the sample spans tens of thousands of clones, approximately 88% being singletons. The sample was Tregs sorted from blood. All receptors derive from a human donor in good health.

The chain couples TRBV30 to TRBJ2-1, with TRBD2 as a possible D gene (5 bases). V dropped 4 bases and J dropped 6 bases, with 13 bases sitting between them. Germline CDR1 and CDR2: GTSNPN and SVGIG (reference sequence). The CDR3 covers 13 residues. DNA of the CDR3: TGTGCCTGGACGCCGGGGTGGGTCAATGAGCAGTTCTTC. Translating gives CAWTPGWVNEQFF.

This chain joins TRBV5-1 and TRBJ2-2; TRBD2 agrees at 9 bases. The CDR3 runs 15 residues. The trim removed 4 bases at V and 9 bases at J, leaving 10 bases unmatched. Looked up from germline, CDR1 is SGHRS and CDR2 is YFSETQ. CDR3 amino acids: CASSHEGLALRELFF. CDR3 nucleotide sequence: TGCGCCAGCAGCCACGAGGGACTAGCCCTCCGGGAGCTGTTTTTT.

This clone has a single count. The J gene is TRBJ1-5, the V gene TRBV15; no clear D gene. Germline CDR1 and CDR2: LNHNV and YYDKDF (reference sequence). This CDR3 is built from 14 residues. V dropped 0 bases and J dropped 1 base, with 4 bases sitting between them. In DNA form, the CDR3 reads TGTGCCACCAGCAGAGACCCCAGCAATCAGCCCCAGCATTTT. Its translation is CATSRDPSNQPQHF.

The rearrangement links TRBV5-1 to TRBJ1-2, with no clear D. Germline CDR1 SGHRS, CDR2 YFSETQ. The CDR3 sequence is 14 residues long. The ends were cut back, 4 bases at V and 3 bases at J, with 13 bases in the middle. The CDR3 nucleotides are TGCGCCAGCAGCGTTTCGACTGATTACTATGGCTACACCTTC. This translates into CASSVSTDYYGYTF.